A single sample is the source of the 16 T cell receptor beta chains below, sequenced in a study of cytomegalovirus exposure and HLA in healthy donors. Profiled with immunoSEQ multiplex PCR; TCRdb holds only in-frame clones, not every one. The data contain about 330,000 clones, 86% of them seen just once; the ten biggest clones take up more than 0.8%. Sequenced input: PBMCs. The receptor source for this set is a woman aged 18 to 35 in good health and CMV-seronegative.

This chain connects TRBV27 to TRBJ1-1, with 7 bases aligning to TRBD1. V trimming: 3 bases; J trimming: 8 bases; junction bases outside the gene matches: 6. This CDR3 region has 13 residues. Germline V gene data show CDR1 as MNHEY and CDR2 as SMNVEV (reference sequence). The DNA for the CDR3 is TGTGCCAGCAGTTTCCGCGGGACAGCCGAAGCTTTCTTT. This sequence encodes CASSFRGTAEAFF.

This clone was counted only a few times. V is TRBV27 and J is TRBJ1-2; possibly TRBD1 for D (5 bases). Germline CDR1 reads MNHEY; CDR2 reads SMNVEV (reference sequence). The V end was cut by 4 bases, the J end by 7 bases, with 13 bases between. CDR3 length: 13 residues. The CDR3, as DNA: TGTGCCAGCAGTTCGTTCGGGACTCGTGGCTACACCTTC. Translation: CASSSFGTRGYTF.

CDR3 in DNA: TGTGCCAGCAGCTTCGACAGGGGGAGTTATGGCTACACCTTC. This sequence encodes CASSFDRGSYGYTF. The rearrangement uses TRBV5-6 and TRBJ1-2, with TRBD1 identical over 9 bases. V was clipped by 2 bases and J by 5 bases; unmatched bases: 4. Germline loops: CDR1 SGHDT, CDR2 YYEEEE. This CDR3 is built from 14 residues.

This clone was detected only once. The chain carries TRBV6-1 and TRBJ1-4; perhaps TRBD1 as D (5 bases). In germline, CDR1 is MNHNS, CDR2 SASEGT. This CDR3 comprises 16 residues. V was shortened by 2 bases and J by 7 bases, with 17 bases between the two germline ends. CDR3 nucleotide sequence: TGTGCCAGCAGTGAACTCGGGCGGGGGTCCATTGAAAAACTGTTTTTT. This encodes CASSELGRGSIEKLFF.

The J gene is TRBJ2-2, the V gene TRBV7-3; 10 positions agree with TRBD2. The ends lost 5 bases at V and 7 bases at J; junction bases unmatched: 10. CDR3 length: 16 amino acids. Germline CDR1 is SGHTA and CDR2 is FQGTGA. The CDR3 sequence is CASSRTSGRAVGELFF. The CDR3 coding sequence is TGTGCCAGCAGCCGGACCAGCGGGAGGGCTGTCGGGGAGCTGTTTTTT.

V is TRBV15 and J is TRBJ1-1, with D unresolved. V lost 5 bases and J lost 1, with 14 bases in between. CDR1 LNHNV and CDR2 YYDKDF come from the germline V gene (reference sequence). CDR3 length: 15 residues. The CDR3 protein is CATSPRRGGNTEAFF. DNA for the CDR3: TGTGCCACCAGCCCGCGGAGAGGTGGGAACACTGAAGCTTTCTTT.

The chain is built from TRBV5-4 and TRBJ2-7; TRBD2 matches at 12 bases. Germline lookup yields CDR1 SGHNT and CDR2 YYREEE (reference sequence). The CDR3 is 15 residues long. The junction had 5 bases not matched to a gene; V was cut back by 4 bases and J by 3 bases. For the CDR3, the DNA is TGTGCCAGCAGCACAGGACTAGCGGGAAACTACGAGCAGTACTTC. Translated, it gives CASSTGLAGNYEQYF.

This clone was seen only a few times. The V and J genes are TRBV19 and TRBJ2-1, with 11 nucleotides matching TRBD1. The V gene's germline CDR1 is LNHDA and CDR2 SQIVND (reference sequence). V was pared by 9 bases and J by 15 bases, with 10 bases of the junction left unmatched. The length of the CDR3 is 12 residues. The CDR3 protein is CASPGTGGIWFF. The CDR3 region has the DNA TGTGCCAGCCCTGGGACAGGGGGAATATGGTTCTTC.

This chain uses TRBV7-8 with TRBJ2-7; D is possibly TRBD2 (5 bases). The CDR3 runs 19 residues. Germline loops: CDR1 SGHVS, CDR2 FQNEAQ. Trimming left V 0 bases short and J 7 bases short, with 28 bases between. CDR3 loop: CASSLALGSGGSLDWEQYF. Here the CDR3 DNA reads TGTGCCAGCAGCTTAGCCCTAGGAAGTGGAGGTTCCCTGGATTGGGAGCAGTACTTC.

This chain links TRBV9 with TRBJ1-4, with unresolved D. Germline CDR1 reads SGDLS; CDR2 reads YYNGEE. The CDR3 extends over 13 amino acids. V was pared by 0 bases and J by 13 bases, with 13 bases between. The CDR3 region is CASSVAAVGRLFF. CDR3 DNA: TGTGCCAGCAGCGTAGCTGCTGTTGGTAGACTGTTTTTT. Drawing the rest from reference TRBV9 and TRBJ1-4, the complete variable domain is DSGVTQTPKHLITATGQRVTLRCSPRSGDLSVYWYQQSLDQGLQFLIQYYNGEERAKGNILERFSAQQFPDLHSELNLSSLELGDSALYFCASSVAAVGRLFFGSGTQLSVL.

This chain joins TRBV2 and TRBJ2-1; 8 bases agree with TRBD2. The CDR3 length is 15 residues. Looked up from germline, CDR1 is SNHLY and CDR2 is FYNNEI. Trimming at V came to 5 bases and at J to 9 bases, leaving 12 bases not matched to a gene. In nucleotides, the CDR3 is TGTGCCAGCAGTTCACCCGGGCTAGCGGGCGTTGAGCAGTTCTTC. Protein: CASSSPGLAGVEQFF. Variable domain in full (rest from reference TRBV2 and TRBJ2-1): EPEVTQTPSHQVTQMGQEVILRCVPISNHLYFYWYRQILGQKVEFLVSFYNNEISEKSEIFDDQFSVERPDGSNFTLKIRSTKLEDSAMYFCASSSPGLAGVEQFFGPGTRLTVL.

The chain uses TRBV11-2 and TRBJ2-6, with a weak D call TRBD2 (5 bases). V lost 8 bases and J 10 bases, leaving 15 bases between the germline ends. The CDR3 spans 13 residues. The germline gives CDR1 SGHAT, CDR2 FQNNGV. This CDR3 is CASPRPPGNVLTF. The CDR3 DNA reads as TGTGCCAGCCCCCGGCCCCCGGGAAACGTCCTGACTTTC. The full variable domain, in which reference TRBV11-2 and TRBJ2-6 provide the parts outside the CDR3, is EAGVAQSPRYKIIEKRQSVAFWCNPISGHATLYWYQQILGQGPKLLIQFQNNGVVDDSQLPKDRFSAERLKGVDSTLKIQPAKLEDSAVYLCASPRPPGNVLTFGAGSRLTVL.

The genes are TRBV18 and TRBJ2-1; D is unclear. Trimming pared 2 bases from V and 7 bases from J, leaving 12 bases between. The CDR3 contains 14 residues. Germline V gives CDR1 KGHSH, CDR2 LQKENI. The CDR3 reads CASSPGVKRNEQFF. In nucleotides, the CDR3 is TGTGCCAGCTCACCAGGAGTAAAGAGGAATGAGCAGTTCTTC.

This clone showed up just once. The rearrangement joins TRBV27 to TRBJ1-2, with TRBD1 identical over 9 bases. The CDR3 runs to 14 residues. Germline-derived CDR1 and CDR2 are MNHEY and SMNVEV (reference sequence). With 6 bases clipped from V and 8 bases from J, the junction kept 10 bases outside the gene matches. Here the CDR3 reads CASRRTGQGTGYTF. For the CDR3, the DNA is TGTGCCAGCAGACGTACCGGACAGGGGACGGGCTACACCTTC.

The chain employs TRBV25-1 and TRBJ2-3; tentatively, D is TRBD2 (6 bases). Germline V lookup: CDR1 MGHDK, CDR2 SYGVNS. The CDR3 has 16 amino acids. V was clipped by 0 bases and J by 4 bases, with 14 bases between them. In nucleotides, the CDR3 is TGTGCCAGCAGTGAATATGGGACTCACGGGTCAGATACGCAGTATTTT. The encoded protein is CASSEYGTHGSDTQYF.

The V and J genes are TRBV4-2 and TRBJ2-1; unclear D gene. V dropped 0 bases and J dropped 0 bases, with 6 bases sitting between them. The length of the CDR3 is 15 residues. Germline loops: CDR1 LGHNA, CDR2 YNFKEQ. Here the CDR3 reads CASSQDRSSYNEQFF. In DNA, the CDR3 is TGTGCCAGCAGCCAAGATCGTAGCTCCTACAATGAGCAGTTCTTC.